Listed below are T cell receptor beta chains from one sample, sequenced in a study of long-term antiretroviral therapy in people with HIV. The protocol was immunoSEQ multiplex PCR, while the TCRdb copy is restricted to in-frame clones and leaves out a portion. Of some 28,000 clones in the sample, over 90% were seen once. The sequenced sample was unsorted PBMCs, obtained 6.2 years after starting antiretroviral therapy. The receptors come from a man aged 35 to 55 with HIV. Both conserved end residues are part of each CDR3. Each record gives: D gene, V gene, CDR3 length, J gene, clone size, CDR3 protein, CDR3 DNA. The D gene is left open where the match is weak. Clone size is not always given. Where it is, it says once, few, many or a class for expanded clones.

D gene: TRBD1
V gene: TRBV29-1
CDR3 length: 11
J gene: TRBJ1-1
clone size: -
CDR3 protein: CSGQGNTEAFF
CDR3 DNA: TGCAGCGGACAGGGGAACACTGAAGCTTTCTTT

D gene: -
V gene: TRBV2
CDR3 length: 14
J gene: TRBJ2-5
clone size: -
CDR3 protein: CASSGRLPQETQYF
CDR3 DNA: TGTGCCAGCAGTGGGAGACTTCCCCAAGAGACCCAGTACTTC

D gene: -
V gene: TRBV6-6
CDR3 length: 12
J gene: TRBJ2-7
clone size: -
CDR3 protein: CASSNGPYEQYF
CDR3 DNA: TGTGCCAGCAGCAACGGGCCCTACGAGCAGTACTTC

D gene: -
V gene: TRBV10-3
CDR3 length: 16
J gene: TRBJ2-2
clone size: -
CDR3 protein: CAISDTGYDNTGELFF
CDR3 DNA: TGTGCCATCAGTGATACAGGGTACGACAACACCGGGGAGCTGTTTTTT

D gene: -
V gene: TRBV27
CDR3 length: 13
J gene: TRBJ1-1
clone size: -
CDR3 protein: CASMTGTNTEAFF
CDR3 DNA: TGTGCCAGCATGACGGGAACGAACACTGAAGCTTTCTTT

D gene: -
V gene: TRBV7-8
CDR3 length: 14
J gene: TRBJ1-1
clone size: -
CDR3 protein: CASSLQGLGTEAFF
CDR3 DNA: TGTGCCAGCAGCTTACAGGGGTTGGGCACTGAAGCTTTCTTT

D gene: -
V gene: TRBV5-6
CDR3 length: 15
J gene: TRBJ1-2
clone size: -
CDR3 protein: CASTLTMTSPYGYTF
CDR3 DNA: TGTGCCAGCACCCTGACCATGACGTCACCCTATGGCTACACCTTC

D gene: -
V gene: TRBV9
CDR3 length: 13
J gene: TRBJ1-3
clone size: once
CDR3 protein: CASRHSSGNTIYF
CDR3 DNA: TGTGCCAGCCGCCACTCTTCTGGAAACACCATATATTTT

D gene: -
V gene: TRBV27
CDR3 length: 14
J gene: TRBJ2-7
clone size: -
CDR3 protein: CASSPALVAYEQYF
CDR3 DNA: TGTGCCAGCAGTCCTGCCCTGGTTGCCTACGAGCAGTACTTC

D gene: -
V gene: TRBV11-2
CDR3 length: 18
J gene: TRBJ2-1
clone size: -
CDR3 protein: CASSLVSRGGSSYNEQFF
CDR3 DNA: TGTGCCAGCAGCTTAGTTTCCAGGGGAGGGAGCTCCTACAATGAGCAGTTCTTC

D gene: TRBD1
V gene: TRBV27
CDR3 length: 16
J gene: TRBJ1-5
clone size: -
CDR3 protein: CASSLDRTGLNQPQHF
CDR3 DNA: TGTGCCAGCAGTTTAGACAGGACAGGGCTAAATCAGCCCCAGCATTTT

D gene: -
V gene: TRBV6-5
CDR3 length: 14
J gene: TRBJ1-5
clone size: once
CDR3 protein: CASSSPGPRQPQHF
CDR3 DNA: TGTGCCAGCAGTTCACCGGGGCCGAGGCAGCCCCAGCATTTT

D gene: TRBD1
V gene: TRBV6-5
CDR3 length: 14
J gene: TRBJ1-6
clone size: once
CDR3 protein: CASSLGQGYSPLHF
CDR3 DNA: TGTGCCAGCAGCCTCGGACAGGGGTATTCACCCCTCCACTTT

D gene: -
V gene: TRBV5-1
CDR3 length: 13
J gene: TRBJ2-2
clone size: -
CDR3 protein: CASTRENTGELFF
CDR3 DNA: TGCGCCAGCACTAGGGAGAACACCGGGGAGCTGTTTTTT

D gene: -
V gene: TRBV10-3
CDR3 length: 13
J gene: TRBJ1-2
clone size: -
CDR3 protein: CAISDGELYGYTF
CDR3 DNA: TGTGCCATCAGTGATGGGGAACTCTATGGCTACACCTTC

D gene: -
V gene: TRBV25-1
CDR3 length: 15
J gene: TRBJ2-3
clone size: -
CDR3 protein: CASSSGAAYPDTQYF
CDR3 DNA: TGTGCCAGCAGTTCTGGGGCCGCTTACCCAGATACGCAGTATTTT

D gene: -
V gene: TRBV6-5
CDR3 length: 15
J gene: TRBJ1-4
clone size: -
CDR3 protein: CASRQRGATNEKLFF
CDR3 DNA: TGTGCCAGCAGGCAGAGGGGTGCAACTAATGAAAAACTGTTTTTT

D gene: -
V gene: TRBV19
CDR3 length: 15
J gene: TRBJ1-2
clone size: -
CDR3 protein: CASSIREVSSNGYTF
CDR3 DNA: TGTGCCAGTAGTATCCGTGAGGTCTCCAGCAATGGCTACACCTTC

D gene: -
V gene: TRBV11-2
CDR3 length: 17
J gene: TRBJ2-7
clone size: -
CDR3 protein: CASSFPGAGGLSYEQYF
CDR3 DNA: TGTGCCAGCAGCTTCCCCGGGGCCGGGGGCCTCTCCTACGAGCAGTACTTC

D gene: -
V gene: TRBV5-1
CDR3 length: 15
J gene: TRBJ2-6
clone size: -
CDR3 protein: CASSLQASGANVLTF
CDR3 DNA: TGCGCCAGCAGCTTGCAGGCCTCTGGGGCCAACGTCCTGACTTTC

D gene: -
V gene: TRBV5-6
CDR3 length: 12
J gene: TRBJ2-7
clone size: -
CDR3 protein: CASSFRGHEQYF
CDR3 DNA: TGTGCCAGCAGCTTTCGGGGGCACGAGCAGTACTTC

D gene: -
V gene: TRBV18
CDR3 length: 13
J gene: TRBJ2-7
clone size: -
CDR3 protein: CASSPTGDYEQYF
CDR3 DNA: TGTGCCAGCTCCCCCACGGGGGACTACGAGCAGTACTTC

D gene: TRBD2
V gene: TRBV6-6
CDR3 length: 15
J gene: TRBJ2-7
clone size: -
CDR3 protein: CASSPGLEILGEQYF
CDR3 DNA: TGTGCCAGCAGTCCGGGACTAGAGATTCTCGGCGAGCAGTACTTC

D gene: TRBD1
V gene: TRBV15
CDR3 length: 16
J gene: TRBJ1-5
clone size: once
CDR3 protein: CATSPIGTGKNQPQHF
CDR3 DNA: TGTGCCACCAGTCCGATTGGGACAGGGAAGAATCAGCCCCAGCATTTT

D gene: -
V gene: TRBV5-1
CDR3 length: 13
J gene: TRBJ2-7
clone size: once
CDR3 protein: CASRVTDSYEQYF
CDR3 DNA: TGCGCCAGCAGGGTCACCGACTCCTACGAGCAGTACTTC

D gene: -
V gene: TRBV11-2
CDR3 length: 10
J gene: TRBJ2-7
clone size: -
CDR3 protein: CASSLDEQYF
CDR3 DNA: TGTGCCAGCAGCTTAGACGAGCAGTACTTC

D gene: -
V gene: TRBV5-5
CDR3 length: 16
J gene: TRBJ1-3
clone size: -
CDR3 protein: CASSFDQLRAGNTIYF
CDR3 DNA: TGTGCCAGCAGCTTTGATCAACTCCGGGCTGGAAACACCATATATTTT

D gene: TRBD1
V gene: TRBV11-2
CDR3 length: 14
J gene: TRBJ1-4
clone size: -
CDR3 protein: CASSRDRVGEKLFF
CDR3 DNA: TGTGCCAGCAGCCGGGACAGGGTTGGGGAAAAACTGTTTTTT

D gene: -
V gene: TRBV25-1
CDR3 length: 14
J gene: TRBJ1-2
clone size: -
CDR3 protein: CASSEYGTNYGYTF
CDR3 DNA: TGTGCCAGCAGTGAATATGGCACCAACTATGGCTACACCTTC

D gene: TRBD1
V gene: TRBV7-3
CDR3 length: 14
J gene: TRBJ1-1
clone size: -
CDR3 protein: CASSFGQGDTEAFF
CDR3 DNA: TGTGCCAGCAGCTTCGGGCAGGGGGACACTGAAGCTTTCTTT

D gene: TRBD1
V gene: TRBV11-2
CDR3 length: 13
J gene: TRBJ1-2
clone size: -
CDR3 protein: CASSFTGGRGYTF
CDR3 DNA: TGTGCCAGCAGCTTTACAGGGGGAAGAGGCTACACCTTC

D gene: -
V gene: TRBV18
CDR3 length: 16
J gene: TRBJ1-4
clone size: -
CDR3 protein: CASSQEAFATNEKLFF
CDR3 DNA: TGTGCCAGCTCGCAAGAAGCCTTCGCAACTAATGAAAAACTGTTTTTT

D gene: TRBD1
V gene: TRBV7-2
CDR3 length: 15
J gene: TRBJ2-3
clone size: -
CDR3 protein: CASSRTGGVGDTQYF
CDR3 DNA: TGTGCCAGCAGCCGGACAGGGGGCGTTGGAGATACGCAGTATTTT

D gene: -
V gene: TRBV15
CDR3 length: 15
J gene: TRBJ2-5
clone size: -
CDR3 protein: CATSRDWGGPETQYF
CDR3 DNA: TGTGCCACCAGCAGAGATTGGGGGGGGCCAGAGACCCAGTACTTC

D gene: -
V gene: TRBV28
CDR3 length: 11
J gene: TRBJ2-2
clone size: -
CDR3 protein: CASRNVGELFF
CDR3 DNA: TGTGCCAGCAGAAATGTCGGGGAGCTGTTTTTT

D gene: -
V gene: TRBV15
CDR3 length: 12
J gene: TRBJ2-5
clone size: -
CDR3 protein: CATGLGQKTQYF
CDR3 DNA: TGTGCCACCGGGTTGGGGCAGAAGACCCAGTACTTC

D gene: TRBD2
V gene: TRBV11-2
CDR3 length: 15
J gene: TRBJ2-3
clone size: once
CDR3 protein: CASSSRLRGDDTQYF
CDR3 DNA: TGTGCCAGCAGCTCTCGCCTCCGGGGGGATGATACGCAGTATTTT

D gene: -
V gene: TRBV30
CDR3 length: 11
J gene: TRBJ2-2
clone size: -
CDR3 protein: CAWSAIGELFF
CDR3 DNA: TGTGCCTGGAGCGCGATAGGGGAGCTGTTTTTT

D gene: -
V gene: TRBV6-6
CDR3 length: 16
J gene: TRBJ1-1
clone size: -
CDR3 protein: CASSNKPVAMNTEAFF
CDR3 DNA: TGTGCCAGCAGTAACAAACCCGTGGCCATGAACACTGAAGCTTTCTTT

D gene: -
V gene: TRBV6-5
CDR3 length: 14
J gene: TRBJ1-5
clone size: -
CDR3 protein: CASSPDSPNQPQHF
CDR3 DNA: TGTGCCAGCAGCCCGGACAGCCCCAATCAGCCCCAGCATTTT

D gene: -
V gene: TRBV13
CDR3 length: 14
J gene: TRBJ2-1
clone size: -
CDR3 protein: CASSLRNAYNEQFF
CDR3 DNA: TGTGCCAGCAGCTTAAGGAATGCCTACAATGAGCAGTTCTTC

D gene: -
V gene: TRBV27
CDR3 length: 15
J gene: TRBJ1-1
clone size: -
CDR3 protein: CASSLQPGVNTEAFF
CDR3 DNA: TGTGCCAGCAGTTTACAGCCGGGTGTGAACACTGAAGCTTTCTTT

D gene: TRBD1
V gene: TRBV6-5
CDR3 length: 14
J gene: TRBJ1-1
clone size: -
CDR3 protein: CASSRQGENTEAFF
CDR3 DNA: TGTGCCAGCAGCCGACAGGGGGAGAACACTGAAGCTTTCTTT

D gene: -
V gene: TRBV7-9
CDR3 length: 15
J gene: TRBJ1-5
clone size: -
CDR3 protein: CASSLGGVSNQPQHF
CDR3 DNA: TGTGCCAGCAGCCTGGGGGGGGTAAGCAATCAGCCCCAGCATTTT

D gene: TRBD2
V gene: TRBV7-2
CDR3 length: 17
J gene: TRBJ2-5
clone size: -
CDR3 protein: CASSLFSLAGGGETQYF
CDR3 DNA: TGTGCCAGCAGCTTATTCTCTCTAGCGGGAGGAGGGGAGACCCAGTACTTC

D gene: -
V gene: TRBV9
CDR3 length: 17
J gene: TRBJ2-1
clone size: -
CDR3 protein: CASSVDGDAYSYNEQFF
CDR3 DNA: TGTGCCAGCAGCGTAGACGGCGACGCGTACTCCTACAATGAGCAGTTCTTC

D gene: -
V gene: TRBV4-2
CDR3 length: 13
J gene: TRBJ1-1
clone size: -
CDR3 protein: CASSPNVGTEAFF
CDR3 DNA: TGTGCCAGCAGCCCCAATGTGGGCACTGAAGCTTTCTTT

D gene: -
V gene: TRBV27
CDR3 length: 13
J gene: TRBJ2-7
clone size: -
CDR3 protein: CASRSGLAYEQYF
CDR3 DNA: TGTGCCAGCCGTTCCGGGTTAGCCTACGAGCAGTACTTC

D gene: -
V gene: TRBV6-1
CDR3 length: 15
J gene: TRBJ2-2
clone size: -
CDR3 protein: CASRRQDPNTGELFF
CDR3 DNA: TGTGCCAGCAGGAGACAGGACCCTAACACCGGGGAGCTGTTTTTT

D gene: TRBD1
V gene: TRBV2
CDR3 length: 13
J gene: TRBJ1-4
clone size: -
CDR3 protein: CASSGTGWEKLFF
CDR3 DNA: TGTGCCAGCAGTGGGACAGGGTGGGAAAAACTGTTTTTT

D gene: -
V gene: TRBV7-9
CDR3 length: 15
J gene: TRBJ1-1
clone size: -
CDR3 protein: CASSLASGMNTEAFF
CDR3 DNA: TGTGCCAGCAGCTTAGCTTCGGGGATGAACACTGAAGCTTTCTTT